This T cell receptor beta chain was captured by sequencing in a study of cytotoxic CD8 clonotypes in ibrutinib-treated CLL (TCRdb year 2021). In terms of the full investigation: In this cohort, 15 patients were treatment-naive and approximately 10 were relapsed/refractory, while 17 to 18 had unmutated IGHV. Response samples were obtained after a median of approximately eleven months of treatment, with a range of roughly 6 to 40 months. Of the 90 or so participants in the trial, approximately 25 had longitudinal samples available. Responses were partial in 24 patients and complete in 2; after median approximately 67 months follow-up, some 15 stayed in remission and some twelve progressed. Cryopreserved peripheral blood mononuclear cells were collected before treatment, at response, and at either disease progression or sustained remission. An average of roughly 250,000 productive templates and approximately 90,000 productive rearrangements was obtained per sample. Every sample from remission and from progressive disease was obtained while the patients were still on ibrutinib. Broader findings and caveats from the paper: Baseline clonality was found to be higher than that of age-matched healthy donors and was strongly correlated with circulating CD8+ T-cell counts. An increase in clonality was observed at ibrutinib response, with clonality remaining stable during sustained remission and falling back toward baseline at progression. Public clonotypes were rare and either shrank or stayed stable during treatment, and the rise in clonality at ibrutinib response reflected expansion of private clonotypes. Lymph node repertoires were not examined, and the timing of sampling was not matched between patients in sustained remission and those whose disease progressed.

This specimen's time point label, interpreted: approximately 11 months on ibrutinib. For TCR beta library preparation, roughly 2 micrograms of genomic DNA was extracted from cryopreserved PBMCs. Longitudinal blood samples from CLL patients receiving ibrutinib monotherapy were subjected to high-throughput TCR beta sequencing. The patients took part in an open-label, single-center phase 2 trial of ibrutinib monotherapy. The V end loses 5 bases and the J end loses 4 bases, and a stretch of 11 bases separates them. Reading the germline V gene (reference sequence) gives CDR1 SEHNR and CDR2 FQNEAQ. From the cysteine through the phenylalanine, the CDR3 covers 13 amino acids. Only the CDR3 region is kept as DNA, spanning 39 bases read in frame from base 1. On this clone: Its antigen target is currently unknown. No qualities accompany the bases; no much larger clone lies one base away.

Each clonotype received, on average, around 9.6x coverage in deep resolution sequencing performed on a MiSeq, where the target depth lay between 1 in 1 million and 1 in 200,000 T cells. TCR beta libraries were generated with the immunoSEQ hsTCRB Kit. The study's own analysis went as follows. Data were analyzed with ImmunoSEQ Data Assistant and ImmunoSEQ Analyzer, with V, D and J genes assigned per IMGT definitions. Clonality, with values ranging from 0 to 1, was calculated as one minus the normalized Shannon entropy of productive rearrangement frequencies. Public clonotype analysis was restricted to overrepresented clonotypes comprising at least 0.05% of each patient's repertoire. Thirteen age-matched healthy donor repertoires from immuneACCESS served as clonality controls. Sourced from immuneACCESS, this table was stored by TCRdb with only in-frame sequences that have V and J called. A share of the clones is absent; for the studies checked, an unresolved V gene accounts for under half, and the remainder has no known explanation. V and J calls and clone size are given by that table; D and trimming were obtained from the DNA. This sample has about 140,000 clones in its table, and 80% to 95% of those were observed once. The top ten clonotypes cover approximately 11% of the sample.

The sequencing here drew on PBMCs, taken after 12 months of ibrutinib treatment. Here the chain combines TRBV7-9 and TRBJ1-2; the best D guess is TRBD1, with 5 bases matching. This TCR came from a human donor with chronic lymphocytic leukemia. The CDR3 reads as follows: CASSTGTSYGYTF. Here is the DNA: TGTGCCAGCAGCACCGGGACCTCCTATGGCTACACCTTC. Supplemented by the reference TRBV7-9 and TRBJ1-2 proteins around the CDR3, the complete variable domain is DTGVSQNPRHKITKRGQNVTFRCDPISEHNRLYWYRQTLGQGPEFLTYFQNEAQLEKSRLLSDRFSAERPKGSFSTLEIQRTEQGDSAMYLCASSTGTSYGYTFGSGTRLTVV.